This T cell receptor beta chain is drawn from a study of CD8 T cells in ankylosing spondylitis. Findings of the study overall: Blood from ankylosing spondylitis patients appeared to carry a characteristic roughly 8-variant TCR beta motif.

V lost 4 bases to trimming and J lost 3 bases, with 14 bases between them. Germline CDR1 is SNHLY and CDR2 is FYNNEI. The CDR3 consists of 15 residues. A quantitative 5'-RACE method, one with molecular barcodes, was used to make TCR beta libraries. One entry per CDR3 protein, called by TCRdb with MiXCR from the 5' RACE reads. This table has some 840,000 distinct CDR3 sequences, 10% to 15% appearing once. This clonotype was seen more than once but under ten times. Its antigen is not known. The chain employs TRBV2 and TRBJ2-3; D is unresolved. The sample comprised blood, either unsorted or a sorted T cell fraction (not recorded which). The TCR comes from a male donor with ankylosing spondylitis. DNA of the CDR3: TGTGCCAGCAGTGTCGACCCGTACGGTACAGATACGCAGTATTTT. This sequence encodes CASSVDPYGTDTQYF.